This T cell receptor (beta chain) was found in a study of T cells expressing NK-cell markers. Germline CDR1 is SGHDN and CDR2 is FVKESK. This CDR3 spans 15 amino acids. With the 5' RACE reads reprocessed, TCRdb shows one record per CDR3 protein and no DNA. In all, the sample yields around 380,000 distinct CDR3 sequences. Study-level points and caveats: Dominant NKG2C+ clonotypes in six donors made up about 1.0-8% of CD8+ T cells.

A remark on this clonotype: As yet, its antigen is unknown.

The sequenced material came from blood T cells: a sorted CD56 or NKG2C T cell subset, CD4+ or CD8+ T cells, or bulk PBMC T cells (not recorded which). The clonotype originates from a woman in her fifties or sixties in good health. The V gene is TRBV14, the J gene TRBJ2-1; TCRdb's D call, TRBD2, is unchecked because there is no DNA. The CDR3 reads CASSQAGSYGDEQFF.